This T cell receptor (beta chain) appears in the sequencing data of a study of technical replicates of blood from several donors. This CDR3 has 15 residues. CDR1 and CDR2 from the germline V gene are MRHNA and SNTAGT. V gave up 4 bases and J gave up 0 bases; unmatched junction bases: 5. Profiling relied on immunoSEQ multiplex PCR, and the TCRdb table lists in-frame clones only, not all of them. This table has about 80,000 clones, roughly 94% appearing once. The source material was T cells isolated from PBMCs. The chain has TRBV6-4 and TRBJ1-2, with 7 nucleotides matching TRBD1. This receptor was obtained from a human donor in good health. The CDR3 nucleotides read TGTGCCAGCAGTGCGGGACAGATTTCTAACTATGGCTACACCTTC. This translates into CASSAGQISNYGYTF.